This T cell receptor beta chain was captured in a study of blood T cells in healthy people across ages. Turning to the study itself: The template switching approach captured approximately one barcoded beta molecule for every two T cells.

CDR1 SEHNR and CDR2 FQNEAQ come from the germline V gene (reference sequence). The CDR3 spans 17 residues. Then a second PCR, running about 6 to 11 cycles, was carried out with a sample-barcoded 5' primer and a J-beta primer mix. Per sample, CDR3-containing paired-end reads numbered at least 2.5 million. MiXCR, applied by TCRdb to the 5' RACE reads, yields one record per CDR3 protein. The sample includes over 500,000 distinct CDR3 sequences, approximately 52% of them seen just once. Comment on this clonotype: Sequence at one end of the junction differs from germline and may be a read error.

Sequenced material: blood. This TCR was sampled from a woman older than 75 in good health. The gene calls are TRBV7-9 and TRBJ2-1; TRBD2 matches 8 bases. The CDR3 region is CAGSPRFIAGLYNEQFF. CDR3 bases: TGTGCCGGCAGCCCCCGGTTTATAGCGGGGCTGTACAATGAGCAGTTCTTC.